Listed here is a single TCR beta chain. It has no known antigen specificity. No base-level quality is on record; no much larger clone is a single base apart. Collaborating institutions collected whole blood in K2EDTA tubes following their own protocols. For TCRbeta analysis, collaborators shipped samples in one of three forms: frozen whole blood, isolated PBMCs, or DNA extracted from either of those sample types. This specimen comes from a study of blood T cell repertoires in COVID-19 (dated by TCRdb to about 2020). Regarding the study in general: The collaborator samples originated in the United States, Italy and Spain and spanned the acute and convalescent phases of COVID-19. The material from the prospective study consisted of cDNA or gDNA derived from T cells, B-cell-depleted T cells, or PBMCs. The dataset comprised deeply sampled blood TCRbeta repertoires from subjects exposed to, actively infected with, or recovered from COVID-19. The repertoires were released in a freely available public database meant as a resource for research on the immune response to SARS-CoV-2. Samples came from the ongoing ImmuneRACE study (first 160 participants) plus 1,254 subjects from 6 global collaborators. A de-identified subject ID, COVID-19 status, age in years and sex were almost always included in the sample metadata. Where HLA class I and class II types were available, the types were taken from metadata supplied by the sample provider, not from assay-based typing.

Sequences LGHDT (CDR1) and YNNKEL (CDR2) are obtained from the germline V gene (reference sequence). Its CDR3 holds 14 amino acids, cysteine through phenylalanine. The sequence is cut down to CDR3 DNA, 42 bases in frame from base 1. The junction carries 13 bases between V and J, which are trimmed by 4 bases and 4 bases respectively. TCRbeta CDR3 regions were amplified from genomic DNA by means of the immunoSEQ Assay, a bias-controlled multiplex PCR. The original pipeline was this. Nucleated cell counts per sample were estimated from amplification of reference gene primers within the assay. To quantify the absolute abundance of each unique TCRbeta CDR3 rearrangement, sequence reads were collapsed and filtered. Productive Simpson clonality was computed per sample as the square root of Simpson's diversity index over productive rearrangements. The source is immuneACCESS, and TCRdb retained only in-frame sequences with V and J called. Part of the clones is not carried over; for the studies checked, unresolved V genes explain less than half of this, and the remainder is unexplained. The V and J calls and clone size were taken over from that table, and D and trimming were inferred from the DNA. The sample table lists about 83,000 clones, approximately 86% of them with a count of one. About 8% of the sample comes from the top ten.

What the research found in general, with its limitations: The quantity of clinical and demographic metadata differed by source and by participant and was supplied without curation.

The rearrangement combines TRBV3-1 (or the pseudogene TRBV3-2) with TRBJ1-2, with the identity of the D gene unclear. This clonotype was sampled from a man of 80 years or more with active or convalescent COVID-19. The sequenced sample was peripheral blood. The CDR3 region reads CASSLVRGSYGYTF. The DNA sequence reads TGTGCCAGCAGCCTTGTTCGGGGTTCCTATGGCTACACCTTC.